The clone carrying this T cell receptor beta chain was observed a single time. Between the trimmed V and J ends, which lost 4 bases and 6 bases, there was a span of 20 bases. The CDR3 runs to 15 residues. Per the germline V gene, CDR1 is SGHDT and CDR2 is YYEEEE. The data were taken from a study of OX40 agonist ivuxolimab in advanced cancers. Turning to the study itself: Partial response was recorded in three patients: one hepatocellular carcinoma and two cutaneous melanoma cases.

The assay was immunoSEQ multiplex PCR, and TCRdb's table has in-frame clones only and misses some. In the table there are about 68,000 clones, roughly nine tenths of which are singletons. Autoimmune disease history or systemic immunosuppression led to patient exclusion. Baseline, cycle 4 day 1, and cycle 7 day 1 were the blood sampling points. This chain joins TRBV5-6 and TRBJ2-7, with D tentatively TRBD1 (6 bases). The sequence came from an adult with an advanced solid tumor such as melanoma, head and neck, liver or kidney cancer. Material: CD4+ or CD8+ T cells sorted from blood, obtained in a trial of the OX40 agonist ivuxolimab. CDR3 amino acids: CASSSLGADWGEQYF. The CDR3 coding sequence is TGTGCCAGCAGCAGCTTGGGGGCGGATTGGGGCGAGCAGTACTTC.